This TCR beta chain was sequenced in a study of T cell repertoires in ileal Crohn's disease. Germline V gene sequence: CDR1 LNHDA, CDR2 SQIVND (reference sequence). V gave up 5 bases and J gave up 4 bases; unmatched junction bases: 5. CDR3 size: 14 residues. The time point here: neoterminal ileum biopsy at postoperative endoscopy, about 6 months after surgery. Data came from immunoSEQ multiplex PCR; TCRdb stores just in-frame clones and leaves some out. In the table there are some 15,000 clones, roughly three quarters of which are singletons. This clonotype was obtained from an adult with Crohn's disease. The sequenced sample was ileal tissue. The V gene is TRBV19, the J gene TRBJ1-5; 7 bases line up with TRBD1. CDR3 loop: CASSQGGRNQPQHF. CDR3 sequence (DNA): TGTGCCAGTAGTCAGGGGGGACGAAATCAGCCCCAGCATTTT. Full variable domain (rest looked up from reference TRBV19 and TRBJ1-5): DGGITQSPKYLFRKEGQNVTLSCEQNLNHDAMYWYRQDPGQGLRLIYYSQIVNDFQKGDIAEGYSVSREKKESFPLTVTSAQKNPTAFYLCASSQGGRNQPQHFGDGTRLSIL.